This T cell receptor beta chain came from a study of T cells in Graves' hyperthyroidism and ophthalmopathy. Study-level information: At initial diagnosis, before any treatment had begun, peripheral blood was obtained. Whole-study results and caveats: Blood also held most thyroid clonotypes expanded beyond 0.001.

Exclusion of a patient resulted from uncontrolled infection, other autoimmune disease, pregnancy or lactation. Out of over 9 ml of fresh peripheral blood came the PBMCs. V shed 0 bases and J shed 6 bases, with 20 bases lying between them. The CDR3 loop spans 17 amino acids. The germline V gene encodes CDR1 SGHRS and CDR2 YFSETQ. TCR beta CDR3 sequences were amplified from RNA transcripts. HTBI primers were the set used in a first-round RT-PCR of the TCR CDR3. TCRdb used MiXCR to reprocess the multiplex PCR reads, holding one entry per CDR3 protein. The repertoire holds about 290,000 distinct CDR3 sequences, with roughly 13% as singletons. This clonotype was counted at least ten times. The antigen remains unidentified.

The V and J genes are TRBV5-1 and TRBJ2-3; maybe TRBD2 (6 bases). Sequenced input: blood. The receptor's source is a young woman with Graves' hyperthyroidism that later progressed to Graves' ophthalmopathy. The CDR3 is CASSLGGSAGGGDTQYF. CDR3 DNA sequence: TGCGCCAGCAGCTTGGGCGGATCGGCAGGCGGAGGGGATACGCAGTATTTT.